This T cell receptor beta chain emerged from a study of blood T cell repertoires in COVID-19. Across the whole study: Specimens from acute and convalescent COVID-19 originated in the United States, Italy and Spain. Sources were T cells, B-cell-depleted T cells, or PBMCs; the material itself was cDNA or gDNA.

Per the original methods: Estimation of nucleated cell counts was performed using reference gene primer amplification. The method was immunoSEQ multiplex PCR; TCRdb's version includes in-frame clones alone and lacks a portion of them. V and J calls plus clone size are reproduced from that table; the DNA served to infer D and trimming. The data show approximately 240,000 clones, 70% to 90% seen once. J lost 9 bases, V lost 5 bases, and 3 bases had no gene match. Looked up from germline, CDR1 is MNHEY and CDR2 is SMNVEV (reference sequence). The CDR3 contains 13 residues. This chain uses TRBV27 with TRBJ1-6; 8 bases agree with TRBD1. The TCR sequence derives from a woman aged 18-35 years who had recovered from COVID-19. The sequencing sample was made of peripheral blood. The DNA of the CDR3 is TGTGCCAGCAGTGGGACAGGACGTTCACCCCTCCACTTT. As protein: CASSGTGRSPLHF.